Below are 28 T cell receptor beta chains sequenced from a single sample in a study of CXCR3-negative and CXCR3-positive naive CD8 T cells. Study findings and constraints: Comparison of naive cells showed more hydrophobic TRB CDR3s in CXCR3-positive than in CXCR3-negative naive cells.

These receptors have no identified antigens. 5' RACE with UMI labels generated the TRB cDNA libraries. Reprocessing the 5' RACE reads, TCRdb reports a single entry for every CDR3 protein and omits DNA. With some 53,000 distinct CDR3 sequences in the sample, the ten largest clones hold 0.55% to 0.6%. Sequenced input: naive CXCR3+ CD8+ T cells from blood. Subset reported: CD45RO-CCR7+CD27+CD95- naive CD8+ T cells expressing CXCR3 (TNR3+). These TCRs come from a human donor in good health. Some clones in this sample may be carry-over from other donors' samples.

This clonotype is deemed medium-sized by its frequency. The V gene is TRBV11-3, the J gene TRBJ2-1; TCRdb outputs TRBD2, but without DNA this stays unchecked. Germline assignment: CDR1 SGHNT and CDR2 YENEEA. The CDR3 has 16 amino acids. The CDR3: CASSTGLAGGHNEQFF.

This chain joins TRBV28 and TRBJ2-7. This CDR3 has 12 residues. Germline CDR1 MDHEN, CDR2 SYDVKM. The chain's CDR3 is CASSLNTYEQYF. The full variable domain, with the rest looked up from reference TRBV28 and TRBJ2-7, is DVKVTQSSRYLVKRTGEKVFLECVQDMDHENMFWYRQDPGLGLRLIYFSYDVKMKEKGDIPEGYSVSREKKERFSLILESASTNQTSMYLCASSLNTYEQYFGPGTRLTVT.

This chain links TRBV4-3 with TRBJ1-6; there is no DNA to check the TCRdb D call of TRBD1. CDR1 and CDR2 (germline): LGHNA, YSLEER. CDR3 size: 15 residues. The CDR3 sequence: CASSQSTGVASPLHF.

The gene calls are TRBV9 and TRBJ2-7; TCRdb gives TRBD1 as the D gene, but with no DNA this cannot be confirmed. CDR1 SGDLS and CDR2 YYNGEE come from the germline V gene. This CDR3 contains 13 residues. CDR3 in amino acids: CASSVADRYEQYF.

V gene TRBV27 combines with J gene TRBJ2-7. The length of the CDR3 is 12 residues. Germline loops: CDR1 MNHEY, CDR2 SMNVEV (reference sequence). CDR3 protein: CASWGTPYEQYF.

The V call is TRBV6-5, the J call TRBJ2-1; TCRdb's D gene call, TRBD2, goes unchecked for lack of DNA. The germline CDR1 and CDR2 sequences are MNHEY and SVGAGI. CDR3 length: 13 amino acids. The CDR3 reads CASSFIADNEQFF.

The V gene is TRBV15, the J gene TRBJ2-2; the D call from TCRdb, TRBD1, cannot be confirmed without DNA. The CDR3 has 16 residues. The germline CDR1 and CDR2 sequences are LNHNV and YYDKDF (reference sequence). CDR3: CATSRVEGASDGELFF.

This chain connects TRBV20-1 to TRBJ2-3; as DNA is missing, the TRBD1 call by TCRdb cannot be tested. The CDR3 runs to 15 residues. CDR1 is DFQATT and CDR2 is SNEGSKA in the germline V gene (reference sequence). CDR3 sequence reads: CSASGSGGYTDTQYF.

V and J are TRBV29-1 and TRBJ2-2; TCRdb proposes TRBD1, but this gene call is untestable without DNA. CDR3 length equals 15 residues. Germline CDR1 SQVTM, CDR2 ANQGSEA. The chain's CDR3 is CSGIAGQGFAGELFF.

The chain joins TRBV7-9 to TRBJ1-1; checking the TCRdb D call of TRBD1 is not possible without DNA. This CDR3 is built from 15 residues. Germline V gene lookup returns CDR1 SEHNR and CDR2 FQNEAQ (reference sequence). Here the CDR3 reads CASSERQGANTEAFF.

The CDR3 sequence is CASSDLGTEAFF. The J gene is TRBJ1-1, the V gene TRBV25-1. The CDR3 runs 12 residues. Germline V gene data show CDR1 as MGHDK and CDR2 as SYGVNS.

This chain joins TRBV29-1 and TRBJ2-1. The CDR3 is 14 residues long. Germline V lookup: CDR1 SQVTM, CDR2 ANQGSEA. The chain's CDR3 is CSVVSASSYNEQFF.

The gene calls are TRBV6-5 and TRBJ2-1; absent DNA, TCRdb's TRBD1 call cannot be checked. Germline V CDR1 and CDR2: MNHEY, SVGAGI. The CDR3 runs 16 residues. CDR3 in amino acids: CASSYSIRGQDNEQFF.

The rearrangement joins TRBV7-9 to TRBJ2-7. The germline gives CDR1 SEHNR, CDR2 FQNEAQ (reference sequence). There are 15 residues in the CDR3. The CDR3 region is CASSLAYQGPYEQYF. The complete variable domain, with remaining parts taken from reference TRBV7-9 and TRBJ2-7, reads DTGVSQNPRHKITKRGQNVTFRCDPISEHNRLYWYRQTLGQGPEFLTYFQNEAQLEKSRLLSDRFSAERPKGSFSTLEIQRTEQGDSAMYLCASSLAYQGPYEQYFGPGTRLTVT.

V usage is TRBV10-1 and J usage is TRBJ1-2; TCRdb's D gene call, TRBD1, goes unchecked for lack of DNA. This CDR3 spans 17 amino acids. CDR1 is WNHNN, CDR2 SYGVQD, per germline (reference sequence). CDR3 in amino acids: CASRDRGENSTLYGYTF.

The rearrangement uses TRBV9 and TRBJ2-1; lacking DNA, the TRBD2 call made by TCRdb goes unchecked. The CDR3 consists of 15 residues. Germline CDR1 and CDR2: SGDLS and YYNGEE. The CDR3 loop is CASSVGDFSYNEQFF.

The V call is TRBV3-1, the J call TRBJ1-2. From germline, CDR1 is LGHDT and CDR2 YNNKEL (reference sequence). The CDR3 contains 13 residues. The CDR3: CASSQDRIYGYTF.

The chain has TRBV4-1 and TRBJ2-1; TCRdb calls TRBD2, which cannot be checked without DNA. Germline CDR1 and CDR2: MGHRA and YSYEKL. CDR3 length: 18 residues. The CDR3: CASSQDGATSPSYNEQFF.

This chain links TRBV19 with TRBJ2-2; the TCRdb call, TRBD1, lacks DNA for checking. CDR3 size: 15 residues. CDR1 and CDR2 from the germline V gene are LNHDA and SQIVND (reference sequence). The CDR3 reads CASSPTGTNTGELFF.

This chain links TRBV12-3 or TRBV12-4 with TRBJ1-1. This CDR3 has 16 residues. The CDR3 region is CASSQWIWRGNTEAFF.

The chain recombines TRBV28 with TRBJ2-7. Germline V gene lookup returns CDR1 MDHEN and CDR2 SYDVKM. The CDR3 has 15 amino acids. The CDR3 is CASSPIGLLSYEQYF.

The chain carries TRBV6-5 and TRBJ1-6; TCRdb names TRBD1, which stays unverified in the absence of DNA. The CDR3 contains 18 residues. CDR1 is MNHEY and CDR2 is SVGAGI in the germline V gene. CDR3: CASSYSFLAVRDNSPLHF.

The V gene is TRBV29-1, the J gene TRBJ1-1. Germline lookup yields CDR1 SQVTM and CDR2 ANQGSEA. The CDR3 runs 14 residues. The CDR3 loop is CSVEGGREGTEAFF.

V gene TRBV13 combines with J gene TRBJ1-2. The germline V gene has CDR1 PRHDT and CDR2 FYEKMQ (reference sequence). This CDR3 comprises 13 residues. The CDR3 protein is CASSLGRDYGYTF.

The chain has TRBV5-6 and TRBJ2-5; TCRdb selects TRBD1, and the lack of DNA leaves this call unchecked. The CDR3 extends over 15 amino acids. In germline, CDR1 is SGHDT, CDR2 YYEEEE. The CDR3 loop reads CASSPPSGELETQYF.

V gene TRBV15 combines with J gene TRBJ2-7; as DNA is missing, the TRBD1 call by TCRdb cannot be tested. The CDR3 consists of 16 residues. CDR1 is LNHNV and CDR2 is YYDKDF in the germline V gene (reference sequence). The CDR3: CATSIPRLGGAYEQYF.

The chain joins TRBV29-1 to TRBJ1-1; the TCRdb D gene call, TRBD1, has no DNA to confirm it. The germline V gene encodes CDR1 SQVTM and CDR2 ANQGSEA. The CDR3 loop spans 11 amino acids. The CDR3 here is CSVDRATEAFF.

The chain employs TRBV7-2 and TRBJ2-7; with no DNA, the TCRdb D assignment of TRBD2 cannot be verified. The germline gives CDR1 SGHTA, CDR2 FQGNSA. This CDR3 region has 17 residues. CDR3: CASSLAGYSGGAYEQYF.